What follows describes a single TCR beta chain. The antigen this receptor binds is unknown. The record has no base qualities; no much larger clone is one base away. The sample comes from a study of shared clonotypes between healthy human individuals (dated by TCRdb to 2020 to 2021). Looking at the study overall: The cohort included a few men and two women between 18 and 49 years of age. For each donor, CD4 naive and CD4 memory were each given three plates, CD8 naive was given two plates, and CD8 memory was given one plate. Blood TCR repertoires of about five healthy adults were deeply sequenced to estimate repertoire size and the extent of clonotype sharing between individuals. To increase sequencing depth and limit assay-specific biases, TCR repertoire library preparation and sequencing were carried out by different laboratories using diverse techniques. Per donor, leukapheresis produced somewhere between about 0.9 and 9.5 billion PBMCs. Overall study outcomes, separate from this receptor: Higher generation probabilities were observed for clonotypes shared by all four sorted-subset donors than for non-shared clonotypes. Larger estimated clonotype richness was generally found for naive subsets than for memory subsets. Incomplete sequencing was indicated by rarefaction of sorted-subset datasets, despite the large sequencing depth. When a few donors were compared, the shared fraction of clonotypes was about 5.2% for naive CD4, roughly 3.4% for naive CD8, more than 2% for memory CD4, and 0.4% for memory CD8. Sampling was restricted to blood, and TCR repertoires in tissues likely differ from the TCR repertoires found in blood. Pairwise subsampling led to the expectation that sequencing depth would affect the degree of clonotype sharing among donors. The small number of donors limited the genetic and exposure-history diversity represented.

Using the deep immunoSEQ assay, multiplex PCR amplified TCR CDR3 regions from genomic DNA. Genomic DNA extracted from each cell subset was distributed evenly over all wells of several immunoSEQ 96-well plates, and each plate served as one replicate. For sorted subsets, roughly 200 ng of genomic DNA, equivalent to some 33,000 T cell genomes, went into each replicate PCR. The purified libraries were quantified using a Qubit 3.0 fluorometer, sized with a Bioanalyzer 2100, and then quantified again using the KAPA Library Quantification kit. A separate single-read 150-cycle Illumina NextSeq 550 flow cell was used to sequence each immunoSEQ 96-well plate. Turning to the authors' computational methods: Because the immunoSEQ output included only junctional sequences and no quality scores, the filtering could not be the same as the filtering used for full-length reads. To assign V/J genes and CDR3, sequences were annotated using PyIR, a Python wrapper for IgBLAST v1.9, with IMGT germline references. Reads with weak V/J assignments (E-value above 1e-6), missing CDR3, stop codons, out-of-frame junctions, or ambiguous translated residues were removed. A V3J clonotype was defined by an identical inferred V gene, J gene, and CDR3 amino acid sequence. Percentage overlap between repertoires was computed as shared unique clonotypes divided by the size of the smaller repertoire. Richness of each repertoire was evaluated using RTK rarefaction, the Chao1 estimator, and Recon v2.1 estimates of unobserved clonotypes. Generation probabilities for all TCRbeta clonotypes obtained by the gDNA method from four donors were computed using OLGA. Entries here come from immuneACCESS through TCRdb and include only in-frame sequences with V and J called. Some clones fail to appear in such tables; in the studies checked, an unresolved V gene covers under half of the shortfall, and the cause of the remainder is unknown. V and J calls and clone size come straight from that table; D and trimming were deduced from the DNA. This sample lists roughly 850,000 clones; about 96% were detected once. The ten largest clones take up about 0.25% of the sample.

Cut back by 4 bases and 8 bases, the V and J ends lie 20 bases apart. The CDR3 starts with the cysteine, ends with the phenylalanine, and has 14 residues. The only DNA kept is the CDR3, 42 bases in frame from the first base. CDR1 and CDR2 were assigned from the germline V gene as SQVTM and ANQGSEA. CD8 naive samples consisted of CD45RO-negative cells that were positively selected for CCR7, yielding a CD45RA+CCR7+ population without TemRA cells. The donors were healthy, HIV-negative adults who had no recently reported acute infections or vaccinations. Only Caucasian adults living in Nashville, Tennessee, USA were represented among the donors. Blood was obtained by leukapheresis, after which PBMCs were separated by Ficoll-Histopaque density gradient centrifugation and cryopreserved in liquid nitrogen vapor phase. Purity and quantity of every magnetically sorted T cell population were checked by analytical flow cytometry. Genomic DNA was isolated from every sorted fraction and measured by UV absorbance on a Nanodrop 2000c.

The sequence was collected from a man aged 25-40 years in good health. Material for sequencing was naive CD8+ T cells sorted from blood. Read against the paper, the sample's cell subset or site label means: CD45RA+CCR7+. The rearrangement joined TRBV29-1 to TRBJ1-2; the D gene lacks a confident call. At the DNA level, the sequence is TGCAGCGTTGCCCGGGCGGGGTTATTTCCGGGCTACACCTTC. Translated, it reads CSVARAGLFPGYTF.